The 17 T cell receptor beta chains given below trace back to one sample, sequenced in a study of cytomegalovirus exposure and HLA in healthy donors. PCR used 60 Vbeta primers and 13 Jbeta primers. Some clones are missing from TCRdb's copy, which holds only in-frame ones; the method was immunoSEQ multiplex PCR. The data contain 130,000 to 150,000 clones, 75% to 80% of them singletons. Sequencing was performed on PBMCs. These receptor sequences come from a man aged 35-49 years in good health and CMV-seropositive.

The chain carries TRBV5-1 and TRBJ2-5, with D uncertain. The length of the CDR3 is 13 residues. Trimming removed 4 bases from V and 5 bases from J, with 12 bases in between. Per germline, CDR1 SGHRS and CDR2 YFSETQ. DNA of the CDR3: TGCGCCAGCAGCCAGACATCTTCCGAGACCCAGTACTTC. Translating gives CASSQTSSETQYF.

This clone was observed a few times. V gene TRBV7-7 combines with J gene TRBJ2-5; TRBD1 agrees at 7 bases. Germline V CDR1 and CDR2: SSHAT, FNYEAQ (reference sequence). The CDR3 totals 14 residues. V shed 3 bases, J shed 1 base, and the junction held 2 bases outside the gene matches. The DNA of the CDR3 is TGTGCCAGCAGCTTCACAGGGGTCCAAGAGACCCAGTACTTC. Its translation: CASSFTGVQETQYF.

The chain uses TRBV5-1 and TRBJ2-2; D possibly corresponds to TRBD1 (6 bases). This CDR3 contains 15 residues. Germline V gene data show CDR1 as SGHRS and CDR2 as YFSETQ. Between the trimmed V and J ends, which lost 5 bases and 2 bases, there was a span of 13 bases. The CDR3 loop reads CASRPWTANTGELFF. CDR3 sequence (DNA): TGCGCCAGCAGACCCTGGACAGCTAACACCGGGGAGCTGTTTTTT.

The chain combines TRBV9 with TRBJ1-1; a possible D gene is TRBD1 (5 bases). This CDR3 has 18 amino acids. The V end lost 0 bases, the J end lost 4 bases, and 22 bases lay between the germline ends. Germline V lookup: CDR1 SGDLS, CDR2 YYNGEE. The CDR3 region is CASSVEEGIHSFGTEAFF. Here the CDR3 DNA reads TGTGCCAGCAGCGTAGAGGAGGGGATACATTCCTTCGGCACTGAAGCTTTCTTT.

The chain is built from TRBV19 and TRBJ1-5; D remains ambiguous. The CDR3 covers 14 residues. In germline, CDR1 is LNHDA, CDR2 SQIVND (reference sequence). The V gene lost 3 bases and the J gene lost 4 bases, with 10 bases spanning the gap. This CDR3 is CASSMRGRNQPQHF. The DNA for the CDR3 is TGTGCCAGTAGTATGAGAGGCCGAAATCAGCCCCAGCATTTT.

The chain carries TRBV5-8 and TRBJ2-7; 8 nucleotides line up with TRBD1. The CDR3 has 14 residues. The germline gives CDR1 SGHTS, CDR2 YDEGEE. J gave up 3 bases and V 4 bases, and 6 bases lay outside the gene matches. CDR3 DNA: TGTGCCAGCAGCCTCCTGGACAGGGTCTACGAGCAGTACTTC. Encoded protein: CASSLLDRVYEQYF.

As DNA, the CDR3 is TGTGCCAGCAGTTTGGCAGGGTCCTACGAGCAGTACTTC. Amino acids: CASSLAGSYEQYF. The chain combines TRBV6-6 with TRBJ2-7; a possible D gene is TRBD1 (5 bases). The CDR3 loop spans 13 amino acids. The germline V and J ends were trimmed by 4 bases and 1 base, with 8 bases remaining between them. Per the germline V gene, CDR1 is MNHNY and CDR2 is SVGAGI (reference sequence).

The CDR3 coding sequence is TGTGCCAGTAGTATCCTGACTAGCGGGAGCTCGGCCGGGGAGCTGTTTTTT. Protein sequence: CASSILTSGSSAGELFF. This chain joins TRBV19 and TRBJ2-2; 12 nucleotides line up with TRBD2. Losses at the gene ends were 3 bases for V and 6 bases for J; bases not matched to a gene: 8. Germline V CDR1 and CDR2: LNHDA, SQIVND (reference sequence). The CDR3 totals 17 residues.

This clone occurred once. The rearrangement joins TRBV6-5 to TRBJ2-1; D may be TRBD1 (6 bases). CDR1 MNHEY and CDR2 SVGAGI come from the germline V gene. V dropped 7 bases and J dropped 9 bases, with 22 bases sitting between them. The CDR3 is made up of 15 amino acids. The CDR3 DNA is TGTGCCAGCACCCTGATTCGGGACAACCGGGGTGAGCAGTTCTTC. Translation: CASTLIRDNRGEQFF.

The chain carries TRBV30 and TRBJ2-7; the match to TRBD1 covers 8 bases. CDR3 length equals 13 residues. Trimming at V came to 3 bases and at J to 6 bases, leaving 7 bases not matched to a gene. Germline CDR1 GTSNPN, CDR2 SVGIG (reference sequence). This CDR3 is CAWRDRVLFEQYF. The CDR3 nucleotides are TGTGCCTGGAGGGACAGGGTGCTTTTCGAGCAGTACTTC.

This clone occurred a few times. This chain connects TRBV4-2 to TRBJ1-1, with TRBD1 identical over 7 bases. Germline V gene lookup returns CDR1 LGHNA and CDR2 YNFKEQ. There are 15 residues in the CDR3. V gave up 3 bases and J gave up 3 bases; unmatched junction bases: 7. The CDR3 spells CASSQEDREDTEAFF. For the CDR3, the DNA is TGTGCCAGCAGCCAGGAAGACAGGGAGGACACTGAAGCTTTCTTT.

V gene TRBV7-2 combines with J gene TRBJ1-6, with 10 bases aligning to TRBD1. V lost 5 bases and J lost 14; bases outside the gene matches: 15. Germline CDR1 SGHTA, CDR2 FQGNSA. This CDR3 contains 16 residues. CDR3 amino acids: CASSPSGTGAFQALHF. The CDR3 nucleotides read TGTGCCAGCAGCCCTTCCGGGACAGGGGCCTTTCAAGCCCTCCACTTT.

The chain is built from TRBV6-1 and TRBJ2-7; D is possibly TRBD2 (6 bases). Germline-derived CDR1 and CDR2 are MNHNS and SASEGT. There are 16 residues in the CDR3. V was pared by 4 bases and J by 3 bases, with 19 bases between. In nucleotides, the CDR3 is TGTGCCAGCAGTGTAATCCGGGACTTAGTACGCTACGAGCAGTACTTC. This translates into CASSVIRDLVRYEQYF.

V usage is TRBV28 and J usage is TRBJ2-7; tentatively, D is TRBD1 (6 bases). Germline V gene data show CDR1 as MDHEN and CDR2 as SYDVKM. Trimming left V 2 bases short and J 7 bases short, with 9 bases between. The CDR3 is 12 residues long. The CDR3 loop is CASSLNREEQYF. In nucleotides, the CDR3 is TGTGCCAGCAGTTTAAACAGGGAAGAGCAGTACTTC.

This sequence joins TRBV5-4 and TRBJ1-1; 9 bases align to TRBD1. In germline, CDR1 is SGHNT, CDR2 YYREEE (reference sequence). Trimming cost V 6 bases and J 10 bases; bases outside gene matches: 10. The CDR3 is made up of 13 amino acids. The CDR3 here is CASTQGTGRGAFF. The CDR3 nucleotides are TGTGCCAGCACCCAAGGGACAGGGCGTGGAGCTTTCTTT. Filled out from reference TRBV5-4 and TRBJ1-1, the complete variable domain reads ETGVTQSPTHLIKTRGQQVTLRCSSQSGHNTVSWYQQALGQGPQFIFQYYREEENGRGNFPPRFSGLQFPNYSSELNVNALELDDSALYLCASTQGTGRGAFFGQGTRLTVV.

This chain joins TRBV27 and TRBJ2-7; 9 bases are a match to TRBD2. Germline V gene sequence: CDR1 MNHEY, CDR2 SMNVEV (reference sequence). Trimming cost V 6 bases and J 3 bases; bases outside gene matches: 6. The CDR3 sequence is 14 residues long. In DNA, the CDR3 is TGTGCCAGCAGAACCGCGGGGGGGGGCTACGAGCAGTACTTC. Translation: CASRTAGGGYEQYF.

The rearrangement links TRBV5-6 to TRBJ2-5; the match to TRBD1 covers 7 bases. V was clipped by 3 bases and J by 0 bases; unmatched bases: 8. Germline CDR1 SGHDT, CDR2 YYEEEE. The CDR3 runs to 16 residues. Written as DNA, the CDR3 is TGTGCCAGCAGCTATAGACAGGGTAAATACCAAGAGACCCAGTACTTC. Protein: CASSYRQGKYQETQYF. Supplemented by reference TRBV5-6 and TRBJ2-5, the full variable domain reads DAGVTQSPTHLIKTRGQQVTLRCSPKSGHDTVSWYQQALGQGPQFIFQYYEEEERQRGNFPDRFSGHQFPNYSSELNVNALLLGDSALYLCASSYRQGKYQETQYFGPGTRLLVL.